A selection of T cell receptor beta chains follows, all from one sample in a study of CD8 T cells in ankylosing spondylitis. MiXCR, applied by TCRdb to the 5' RACE reads, yields one record per CDR3 protein. Of 200,000 to 250,000 distinct CDR3 sequences in the sample, 10% to 13% were seen once. Source material: blood, either unsorted or a sorted T cell fraction (not recorded which). These receptors were taken from a male donor with ankylosing spondylitis or in good health (not recorded which). Both conserved end residues are part of each CDR3. The D gene is left open where the match is weak.

CDR3aa	v_gene	d_gene	j_gene
CASSLFGQGISGANVLTF	TRBV5-1	TRBD1	TRBJ2-6
CASSLGPAGELFF	TRBV5-6	NA	TRBJ2-2
CASSLGREVNYGYTF	TRBV7-2	NA	TRBJ1-2
CASSLGGSLGTEAFF	TRBV12-3/TRBV12-4	NA	TRBJ1-1
CSARDLATVNTGELFF	TRBV20-1	NA	TRBJ2-2
CASILWGGNTEAFF	TRBV5-6	NA	TRBJ1-1
CASSQGGAGGAQYF	TRBV14	TRBD2	TRBJ2-3
CASSWGGLSNQPQHF	TRBV7-2	NA	TRBJ1-5
CASSVTSGGSPSDTQYF	TRBV9	TRBD2	TRBJ2-3
CASSVAHLPYNSPLHF	TRBV9	NA	TRBJ1-6
CASSLLEGNAGELFF	TRBV5-1	NA	TRBJ2-2
CASSHTGTERNIQYF	TRBV3-1	TRBD1	TRBJ2-4
CSVEGGQGTPYNEQFF	TRBV29-1	TRBD1	TRBJ2-1
CASSFATSGGLYNEQFF	TRBV7-2	TRBD2	TRBJ2-1
CASSRKGGTEAFF	TRBV6-1	NA	TRBJ1-1
CASSKSQETQYF	TRBV19	NA	TRBJ2-5
CGSSLGVGSPEAFF	TRBV5-1	NA	TRBJ1-1
CASSEGTGGNSPLHF	TRBV7-9	TRBD1	TRBJ1-6
CASSLGQAQLGYTF	TRBV7-9	TRBD1	TRBJ1-2
CSVEGRQGPSFF	TRBV29-1	NA	TRBJ2-1
CASSLGLAREETQYF	TRBV7-7	TRBD2	TRBJ2-5
CSAFSPTGGNTEAFF	TRBV20-1	TRBD1	TRBJ1-1